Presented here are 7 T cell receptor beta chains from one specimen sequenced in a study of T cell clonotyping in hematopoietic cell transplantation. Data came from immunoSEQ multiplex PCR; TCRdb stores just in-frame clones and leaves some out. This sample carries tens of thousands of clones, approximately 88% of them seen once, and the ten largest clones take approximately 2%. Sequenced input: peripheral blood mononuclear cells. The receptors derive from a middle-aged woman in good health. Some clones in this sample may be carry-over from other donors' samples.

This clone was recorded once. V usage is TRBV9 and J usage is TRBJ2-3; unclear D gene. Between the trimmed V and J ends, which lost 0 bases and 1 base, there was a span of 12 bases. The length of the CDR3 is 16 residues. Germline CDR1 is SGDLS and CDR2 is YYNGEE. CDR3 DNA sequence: TGTGCCAGCAGCGTAGGAGCGAATGGGGGCACAGATACGCAGTATTTT. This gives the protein CASSVGANGGTDTQYF. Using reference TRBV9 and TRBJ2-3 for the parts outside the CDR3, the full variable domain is DSGVTQTPKHLITATGQRVTLRCSPRSGDLSVYWYQQSLDQGLQFLIQYYNGEERAKGNILERFSAQQFPDLHSELNLSSLELGDSALYFCASSVGANGGTDTQYFGPGTRLTVL.

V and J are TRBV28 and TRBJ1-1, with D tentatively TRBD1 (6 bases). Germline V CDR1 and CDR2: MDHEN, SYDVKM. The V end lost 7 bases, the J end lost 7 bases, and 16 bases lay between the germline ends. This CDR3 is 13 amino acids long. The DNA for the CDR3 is TGTGCCAGCATTCGGGGGGGCCGTGGTGAAGCTTTCTTT. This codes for CASIRGGRGEAFF.

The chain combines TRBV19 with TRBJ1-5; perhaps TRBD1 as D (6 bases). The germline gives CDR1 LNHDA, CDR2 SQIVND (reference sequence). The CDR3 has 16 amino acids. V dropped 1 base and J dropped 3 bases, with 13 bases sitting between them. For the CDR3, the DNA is TGTGCCAGTAGTATAGGTGAGGGGGGCTCCAATCAGCCCCAGCATTTT. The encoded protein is CASSIGEGGSNQPQHF.

The CDR3 is CASSLSWDSNQPQHF. The CDR3 DNA follows: TGTGCCAGCAGCTTGTCTTGGGACAGCAATCAGCCCCAGCATTTT. The rearrangement joins TRBV5-6 to TRBJ1-5, with D tentatively TRBD1 (5 bases). Looked up from germline, CDR1 is SGHDT and CDR2 is YYEEEE. The CDR3 sequence is 15 residues long. Trimming shortened V by 1 base and J by 1 base, and 9 bases separated the two germline ends.

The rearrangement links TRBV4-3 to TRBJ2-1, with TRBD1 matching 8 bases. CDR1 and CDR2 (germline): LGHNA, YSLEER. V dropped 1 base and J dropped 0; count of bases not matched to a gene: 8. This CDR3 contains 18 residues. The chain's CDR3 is CASSQGDRSSPSYNEQFF. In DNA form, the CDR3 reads TGCGCCAGCAGCCAAGGGGACAGGTCCTCGCCCTCCTACAATGAGCAGTTCTTC.

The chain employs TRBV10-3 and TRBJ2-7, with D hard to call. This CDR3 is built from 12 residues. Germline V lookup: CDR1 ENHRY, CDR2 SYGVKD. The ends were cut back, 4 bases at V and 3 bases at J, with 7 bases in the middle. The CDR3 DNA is TGTGCCATCAGTGTATCCCGCTACGAGCAGTACTTC. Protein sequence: CAISVSRYEQYF.

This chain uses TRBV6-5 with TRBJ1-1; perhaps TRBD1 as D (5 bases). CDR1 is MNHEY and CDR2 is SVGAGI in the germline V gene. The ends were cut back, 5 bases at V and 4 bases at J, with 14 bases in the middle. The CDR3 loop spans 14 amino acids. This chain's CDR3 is CASSTTTVSTEAFF. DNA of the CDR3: TGTGCCAGCAGTACAACGACAGTTTCCACTGAAGCTTTCTTT.